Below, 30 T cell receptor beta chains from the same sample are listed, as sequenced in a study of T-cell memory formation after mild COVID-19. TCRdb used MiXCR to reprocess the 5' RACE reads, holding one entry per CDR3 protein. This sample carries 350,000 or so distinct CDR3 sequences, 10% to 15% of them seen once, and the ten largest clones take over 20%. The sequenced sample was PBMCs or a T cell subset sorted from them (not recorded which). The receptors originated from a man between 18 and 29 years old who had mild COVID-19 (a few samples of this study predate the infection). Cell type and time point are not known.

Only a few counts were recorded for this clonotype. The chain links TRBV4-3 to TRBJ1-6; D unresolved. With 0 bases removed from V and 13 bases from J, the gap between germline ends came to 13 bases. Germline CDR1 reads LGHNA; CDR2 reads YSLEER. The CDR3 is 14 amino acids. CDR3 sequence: CASSQDLGSGPLHF. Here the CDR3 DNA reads TGCGCCAGCAGCCAAGATTTAGGCTCGGGGCCCCTCCACTTT.

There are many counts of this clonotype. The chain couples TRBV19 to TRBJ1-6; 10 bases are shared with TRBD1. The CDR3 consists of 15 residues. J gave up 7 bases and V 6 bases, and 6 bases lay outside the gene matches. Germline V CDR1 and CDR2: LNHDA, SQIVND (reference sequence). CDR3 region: CASSPTGGRNSPLHF. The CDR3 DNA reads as TGTGCCAGTAGCCCGACAGGGGGCCGGAATTCACCCCTCCACTTT.

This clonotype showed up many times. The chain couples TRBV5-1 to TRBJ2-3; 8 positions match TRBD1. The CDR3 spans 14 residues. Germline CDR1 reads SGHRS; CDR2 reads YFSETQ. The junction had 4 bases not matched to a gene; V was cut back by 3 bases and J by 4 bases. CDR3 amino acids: CASSYGQGADTQYF. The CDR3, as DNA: TGCGCCAGCAGCTACGGACAGGGAGCAGATACGCAGTATTTT.

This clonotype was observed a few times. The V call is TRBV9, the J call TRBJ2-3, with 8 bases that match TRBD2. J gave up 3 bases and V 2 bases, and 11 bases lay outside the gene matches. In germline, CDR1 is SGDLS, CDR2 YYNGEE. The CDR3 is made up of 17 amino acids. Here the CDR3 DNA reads TGTGCCAGCAGCGTGATCCATAGCGGGGTAGGGACAGATACGCAGTATTTT. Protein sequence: CASSVIHSGVGTDTQYF.

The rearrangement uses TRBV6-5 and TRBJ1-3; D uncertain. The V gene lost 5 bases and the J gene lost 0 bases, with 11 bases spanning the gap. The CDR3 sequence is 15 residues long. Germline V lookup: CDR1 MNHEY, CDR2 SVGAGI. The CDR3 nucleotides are TGTGCCAGCAGTCCCTTCAGAAGCTCTGGAAACACCATATATTTT. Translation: CASSPFRSSGNTIYF.

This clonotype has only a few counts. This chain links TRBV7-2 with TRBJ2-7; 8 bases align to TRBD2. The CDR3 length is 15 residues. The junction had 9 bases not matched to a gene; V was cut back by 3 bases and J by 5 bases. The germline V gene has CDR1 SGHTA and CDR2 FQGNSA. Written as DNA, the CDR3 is TGTGCCAGCAGCTTGGGCGGGGGGCGTCGCGACGAGCAGTACTTC. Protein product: CASSLGGGRRDEQYF.

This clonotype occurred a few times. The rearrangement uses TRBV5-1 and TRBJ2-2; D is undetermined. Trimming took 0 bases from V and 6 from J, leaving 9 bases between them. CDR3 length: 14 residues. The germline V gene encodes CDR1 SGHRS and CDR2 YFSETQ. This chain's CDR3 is CASSLEGIPGELFF. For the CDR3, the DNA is TGCGCCAGCAGCTTGGAAGGGATCCCCGGGGAGCTGTTTTTT.

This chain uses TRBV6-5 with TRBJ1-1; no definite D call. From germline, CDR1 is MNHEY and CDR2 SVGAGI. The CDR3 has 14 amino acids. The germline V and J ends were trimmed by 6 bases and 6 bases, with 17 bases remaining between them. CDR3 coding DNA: TGTGCCAGCAGCCCGCGGTCCGGGTGGCCTGAAGCTTTCTTT. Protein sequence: CASSPRSGWPEAFF.

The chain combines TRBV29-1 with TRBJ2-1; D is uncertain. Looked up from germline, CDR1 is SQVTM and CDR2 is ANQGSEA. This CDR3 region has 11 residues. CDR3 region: CRFDHNNEQFF. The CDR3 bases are TGCAGGTTTGATCATAACAATGAGCAGTTCTTC.

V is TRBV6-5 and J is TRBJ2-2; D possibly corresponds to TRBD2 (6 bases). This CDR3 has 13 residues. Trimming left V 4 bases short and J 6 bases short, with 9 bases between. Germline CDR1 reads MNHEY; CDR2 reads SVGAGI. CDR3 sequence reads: CASSSRGAGELFF. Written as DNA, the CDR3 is TGTGCCAGCAGTTCCCGCGGGGCCGGGGAGCTGTTTTTT.

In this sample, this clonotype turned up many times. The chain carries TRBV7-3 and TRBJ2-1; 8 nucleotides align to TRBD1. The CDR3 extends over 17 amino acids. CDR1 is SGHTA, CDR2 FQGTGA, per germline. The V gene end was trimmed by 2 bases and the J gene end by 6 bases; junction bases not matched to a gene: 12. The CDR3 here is CASSLLPRATGGNEQFF. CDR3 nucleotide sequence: TGTGCCAGCAGCTTACTACCAAGGGCAACAGGGGGCAATGAGCAGTTCTTC. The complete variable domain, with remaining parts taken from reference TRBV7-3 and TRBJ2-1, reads GAGVSQTPSNKVTEKGKYVELRCDPISGHTALYWYRQSLGQGPEFLIYFQGTGAADDSGLPNDRFFAVRPEGSVSTLKIQRTERGDSAVYLCASSLLPRATGGNEQFFGPGTRLTVL.

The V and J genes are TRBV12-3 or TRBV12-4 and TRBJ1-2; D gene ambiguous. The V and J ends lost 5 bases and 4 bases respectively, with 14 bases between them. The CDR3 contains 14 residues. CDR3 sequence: CASSDTDPSYGYTF. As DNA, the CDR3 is TGTGCCAGCAGTGACACAGACCCCTCCTATGGCTACACCTTC.

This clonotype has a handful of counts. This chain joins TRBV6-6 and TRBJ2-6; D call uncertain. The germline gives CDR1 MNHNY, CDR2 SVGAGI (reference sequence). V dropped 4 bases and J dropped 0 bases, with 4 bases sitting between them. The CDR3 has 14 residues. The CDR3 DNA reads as TGTGCCAGCAGTTTCGTCTCTGGGGCCAACGTCCTGACTTTC. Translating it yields CASSFVSGANVLTF.

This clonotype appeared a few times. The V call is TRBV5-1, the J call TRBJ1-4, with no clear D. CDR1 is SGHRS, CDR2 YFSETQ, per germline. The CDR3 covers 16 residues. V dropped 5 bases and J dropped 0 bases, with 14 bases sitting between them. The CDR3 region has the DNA TGCGCCAGCAGTGAATTCTTCGGAACAACTAATGAAAAACTGTTTTTT. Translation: CASSEFFGTTNEKLFF.

In nucleotides, the CDR3 is TGTGCCAGTGCAGCAGGGGCCGGGGCGACCCAGTACTTC. This translates into CASAAGAGATQYF. The chain is built from TRBV19 and TRBJ2-5; the D gene is possibly TRBD1 (6 bases). The germline CDR1 and CDR2 sequences are LNHDA and SQIVND (reference sequence). This CDR3 has 13 residues. The V gene lost 8 bases and the J gene lost 7 bases, with 17 bases spanning the gap.

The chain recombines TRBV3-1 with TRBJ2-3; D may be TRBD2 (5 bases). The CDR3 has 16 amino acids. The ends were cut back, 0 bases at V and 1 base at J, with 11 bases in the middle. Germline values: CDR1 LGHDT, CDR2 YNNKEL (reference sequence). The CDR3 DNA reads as TGTGCCAGCAGCCAAGATTCCGACGGGGGCACAGATACGCAGTATTTT. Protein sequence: CASSQDSDGGTDTQYF.

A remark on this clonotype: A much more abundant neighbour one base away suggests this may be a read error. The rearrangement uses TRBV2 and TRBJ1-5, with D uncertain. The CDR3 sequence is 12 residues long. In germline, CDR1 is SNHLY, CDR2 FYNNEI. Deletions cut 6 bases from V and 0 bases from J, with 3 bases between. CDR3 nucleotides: TGTGCCAGCAGGAATAGCAATCAGCCCCAGCATTTT. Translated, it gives CASRNSNQPQHF.

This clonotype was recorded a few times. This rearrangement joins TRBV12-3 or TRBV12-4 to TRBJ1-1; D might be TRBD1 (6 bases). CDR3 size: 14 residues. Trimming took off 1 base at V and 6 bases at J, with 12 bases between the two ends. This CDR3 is CASSLGGGLAEAFF. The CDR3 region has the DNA TGTGCCAGCAGTTTAGGGGGGGGGCTCGCTGAAGCTTTCTTT.

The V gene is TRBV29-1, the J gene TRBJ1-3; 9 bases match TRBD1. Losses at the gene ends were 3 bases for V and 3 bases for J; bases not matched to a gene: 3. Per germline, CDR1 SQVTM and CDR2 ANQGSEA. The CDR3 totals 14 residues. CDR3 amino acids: CSVEQTGGGNTIYF. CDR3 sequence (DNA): TGCAGCGTTGAGCAGACAGGGGGTGGAAACACCATATATTTT.

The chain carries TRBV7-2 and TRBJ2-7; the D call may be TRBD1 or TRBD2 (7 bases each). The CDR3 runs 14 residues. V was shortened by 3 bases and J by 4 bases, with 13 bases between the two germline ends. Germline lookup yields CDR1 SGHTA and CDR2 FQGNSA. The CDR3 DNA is TGTGCCAGCAGCTTGGGAGGGGGCATGTACGAGCAGTACTTC. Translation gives CASSLGGGMYEQYF. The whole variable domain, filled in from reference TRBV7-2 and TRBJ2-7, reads GAGVSQSPSNKVTEKGKDVELRCDPISGHTALYWYRQSLGQGLEFLIYFQGNSAPDKSGLPSDRFSAERTGGSVSTLTIQRTQQEDSAVYLCASSLGGGMYEQYFGPGTRLTVT.

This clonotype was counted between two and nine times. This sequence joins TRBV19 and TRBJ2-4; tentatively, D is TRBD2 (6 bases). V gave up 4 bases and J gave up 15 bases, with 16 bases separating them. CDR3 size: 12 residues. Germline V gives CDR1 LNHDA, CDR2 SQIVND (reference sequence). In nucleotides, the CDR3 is TGTGCCAGTAGTAACCCGGAGGGGTCGAGGTACTTC. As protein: CASSNPEGSRYF.

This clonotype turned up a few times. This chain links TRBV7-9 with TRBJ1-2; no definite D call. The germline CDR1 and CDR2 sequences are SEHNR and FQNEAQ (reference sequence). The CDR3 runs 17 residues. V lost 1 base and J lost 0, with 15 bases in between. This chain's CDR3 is CASSLVIGRKTNYGYTF. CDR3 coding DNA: TGTGCCAGCAGCTTAGTGATCGGGCGGAAGACTAACTATGGCTACACCTTC.

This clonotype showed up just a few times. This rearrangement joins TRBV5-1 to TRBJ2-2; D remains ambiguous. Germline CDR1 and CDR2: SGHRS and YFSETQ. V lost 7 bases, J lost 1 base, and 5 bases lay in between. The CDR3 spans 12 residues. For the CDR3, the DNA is TGCGCCAGCCGGAGGAACACCGGGGAGCTGTTTTTT. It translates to CASRRNTGELFF.

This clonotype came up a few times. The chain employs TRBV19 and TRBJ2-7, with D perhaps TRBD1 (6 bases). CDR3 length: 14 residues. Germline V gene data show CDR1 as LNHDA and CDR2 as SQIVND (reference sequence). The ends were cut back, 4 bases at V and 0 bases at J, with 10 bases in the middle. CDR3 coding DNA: TGTGCCAGTAGTACGGGACATGTCTCCTACGAGCAGTACTTC. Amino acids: CASSTGHVSYEQYF.

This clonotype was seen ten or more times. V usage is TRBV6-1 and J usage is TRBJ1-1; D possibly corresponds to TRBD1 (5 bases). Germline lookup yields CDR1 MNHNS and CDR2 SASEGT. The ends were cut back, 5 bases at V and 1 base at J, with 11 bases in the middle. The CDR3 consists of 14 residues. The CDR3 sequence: CASSSWGGNTEAFF. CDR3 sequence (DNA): TGTGCCAGCAGTTCCTGGGGGGGGAACACTGAAGCTTTCTTT.

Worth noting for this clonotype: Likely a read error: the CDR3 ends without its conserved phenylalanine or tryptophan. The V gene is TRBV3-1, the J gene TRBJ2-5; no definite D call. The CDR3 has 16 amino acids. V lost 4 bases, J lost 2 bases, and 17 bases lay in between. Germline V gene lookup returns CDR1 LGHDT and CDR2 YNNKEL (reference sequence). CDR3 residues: CASSLHHFDKQETQYL. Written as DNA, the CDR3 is TGTGCCAGCAGCCTCCACCACTTCGACAAACAAGAGACCCAGTACTTA.

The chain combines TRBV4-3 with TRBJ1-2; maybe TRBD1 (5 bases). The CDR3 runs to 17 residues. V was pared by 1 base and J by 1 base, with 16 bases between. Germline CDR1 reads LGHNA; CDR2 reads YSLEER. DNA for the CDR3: TGCGCCAGCAGCCAAGTTGGGTGGGACGACGATAACTATGGCTACACCTTC. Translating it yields CASSQVGWDDDNYGYTF.

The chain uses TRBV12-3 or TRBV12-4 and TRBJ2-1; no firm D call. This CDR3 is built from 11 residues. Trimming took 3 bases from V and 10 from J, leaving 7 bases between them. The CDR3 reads CASSFSWEQFF. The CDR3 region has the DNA TGTGCCAGCAGTTTCTCGTGGGAGCAGTTCTTC.

This CDR3 reads CASSSRDRGAYEQYF. As DNA, the CDR3 is TGTGCCAGCAGCTCCCGGGACAGGGGAGCCTACGAGCAGTACTTC. The V call is TRBV9, the J call TRBJ2-7, with 10 bases matching TRBD1. The ends lost 4 bases at V and 2 bases at J; junction bases unmatched: 6. CDR1 is SGDLS and CDR2 is YYNGEE in the germline V gene. The CDR3 covers 15 residues.

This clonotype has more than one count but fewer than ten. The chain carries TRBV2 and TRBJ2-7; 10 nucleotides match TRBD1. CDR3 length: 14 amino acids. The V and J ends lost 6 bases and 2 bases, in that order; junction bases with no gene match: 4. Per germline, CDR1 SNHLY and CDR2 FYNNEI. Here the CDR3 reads CASRAGTGAYEQYF. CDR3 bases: TGTGCCAGCAGGGCCGGGACAGGGGCCTACGAGCAGTACTTC.